Below are 30 T cell receptor beta chains sequenced from a single sample in a study of cytotoxic CD8 clonotypes in ibrutinib-treated CLL. The data were produced by immunoSEQ multiplex PCR, yet TCRdb's version contains in-frame clones alone and is incomplete. The sample shows hundreds of thousands of clones, 70% of them seen only once. This specimen was PBMCs, taken after 12 months of ibrutinib treatment. Source of these receptors: a human donor with chronic lymphocytic leukemia.

Remarks on this clone: Within the sample, other DNA sequences also encode this same CDR3. The V call is TRBV6-1, the J call TRBJ1-5; D unresolved. Germline CDR1 is MNHNS and CDR2 is SASEGT. This CDR3 region has 13 residues. V lost 1 base to trimming and J lost 1 base, with 2 bases between them. The CDR3 is CASSEVSNQPQHF. CDR3 DNA: TGTGCCAGCAGTGAAGTGAGCAATCAGCCCCAGCATTTT.

This clone has at least ten counts. The CDR3: CASGQGVNYGYTF. DNA of the CDR3: TGTGCCTCCGGACAGGGCGTGAACTATGGCTACACCTTC. This chain uses TRBV19 with TRBJ1-2, with 8 bases identical to TRBD1. Germline lookup yields CDR1 LNHDA and CDR2 SQIVND (reference sequence). The trim removed 11 bases at V and 2 bases at J, leaving 7 bases unmatched. The CDR3 covers 13 residues.

The chain joins TRBV6-1 to TRBJ1-1, with 7 bases fitting TRBD1. Germline-derived CDR1 and CDR2 are MNHNS and SASEGT. This CDR3 contains 13 residues. Trimming at V came to 6 bases and at J to 4 bases, leaving 5 bases not matched to a gene. The DNA of the CDR3 is TGTGCCAGCAGGGGACAGACCGGCACTGAAGCTTTCTTT. It translates to CASRGQTGTEAFF.

The chain is built from TRBV28 and TRBJ2-5; the match to TRBD1 covers 9 bases. Trimming removed 3 bases from V and 4 bases from J; junction bases left unmatched: 0. From germline, CDR1 is MDHEN and CDR2 SYDVKM. The CDR3 consists of 13 residues. In nucleotides, the CDR3 is TGTGCCAGCAGTTTGGGACAGGGAGAGACCCAGTACTTC. Protein sequence: CASSLGQGETQYF.

V usage is TRBV7-8 and J usage is TRBJ1-5; TRBD1 agrees at 11 bases. CDR1 and CDR2 (germline): SGHVS, FQNEAQ. J was trimmed by 4 bases and V by 6 bases; bases with no gene match: 5. The CDR3 consists of 15 residues. CDR3 protein: CASRLGTGGNQPQHF. The CDR3 coding sequence is TGTGCCAGCAGACTAGGGACAGGGGGAAATCAGCCCCAGCATTTT.

The chain uses TRBV9 and TRBJ1-1; TRBD1 aligns across 7 bases. Germline values: CDR1 SGDLS, CDR2 YYNGEE. V lost 0 bases to trimming and J lost 4 bases; unmatched junction nucleotides: 6. The CDR3 contains 15 residues. The chain's CDR3 is CASSVAGRGTTEAFF. The DNA of the CDR3 is TGTGCCAGCAGCGTAGCCGGCAGGGGGACCACTGAAGCTTTCTTT. The full variable domain, its missing parts supplied by reference TRBV9 and TRBJ1-1, is DSGVTQTPKHLITATGQRVTLRCSPRSGDLSVYWYQQSLDQGLQFLIQYYNGEERAKGNILERFSAQQFPDLHSELNLSSLELGDSALYFCASSVAGRGTTEAFFGQGTRLTVV.

This clone was picked up one time. The chain is built from TRBV5-4 and TRBJ2-1, with TRBD2 identical over 7 bases. With V trimmed by 5 bases and J by 2 bases, 7 bases remained unmatched. Germline V gene lookup returns CDR1 SGHNT and CDR2 YYREEE (reference sequence). The CDR3 contains 15 residues. CDR3 coding DNA: TGTGCCAGCAGATCCTCTAGCGGCCCCTACAATGAGCAGTTCTTC. Its translation: CASRSSSGPYNEQFF.

This clone was seen more than once but under ten times. The chain combines TRBV30 with TRBJ1-1; D possibly corresponds to TRBD1 (5 bases). This CDR3 contains 15 residues. Germline V lookup: CDR1 GTSNPN, CDR2 SVGIG (reference sequence). V lost 2 bases, J lost 4 bases, and 17 bases lay in between. The CDR3 bases are TGTGCCTGGAGTAGTTGGGCAGGGAGGCGCACTGAAGCTTTCTTT. Encoded protein: CAWSSWAGRRTEAFF.

The genes are TRBV18 and TRBJ2-7, with D unresolved. The CDR3 runs 13 residues. Trimming took off 6 bases at V and 3 bases at J, with 12 bases between the two ends. CDR1 and CDR2 (germline): KGHSH, LQKENI. In DNA, the CDR3 is TGTGCCAGCTCTGAAAGTCGGAGCTACGAGCAGTACTTC. Its protein is CASSESRSYEQYF.

In regard to this clone: The junction differs from germline at one of its ends, possibly a read error. The chain couples TRBV7-7 to TRBJ2-7, with TRBD1 identical over 7 bases. CDR3 length: 13 residues. The germline V gene encodes CDR1 SSHAT and CDR2 FNYEAQ (reference sequence). The CDR3 is CASSTGTEHEQYF. CDR3 in DNA: TGTGCTAGCAGCACTGGGACAGAGCACGAGCAGTACTTC. Complete variable domain (other parts from reference TRBV7-7 and TRBJ2-7): GAGVSQSPRYKVTKRGQDVTLRCDPISSHATLYWYQQALGQGPEFLTYFNYEAQPDKSGLPSDRFSAERPEGSISTLTIQRTEQRDSAMYRCASSTGTEHEQYFGPGTRLTVT.

This clone was counted many times. V usage is TRBV4-3 and J usage is TRBJ2-5, with unresolved D. The length of the CDR3 is 13 residues. Trimming took off 4 bases at V and 4 bases at J, with 10 bases between the two ends. Germline CDR1 LGHNA, CDR2 YSLEER. Here the CDR3 DNA reads TGCGCCAGCAGCCCCCGGTTGGGAGAGACCCAGTACTTC. Protein product: CASSPRLGETQYF.

V gene TRBV29-1 combines with J gene TRBJ2-3; 7 positions match TRBD2. This CDR3 has 14 residues. Germline CDR1 and CDR2: SQVTM and ANQGSEA. Trimming removed 0 bases from V and 1 base from J; junction bases left unmatched: 1. CDR3 DNA: TGCAGCGTTGAAGATCGGGAGGGCACAGATACGCAGTATTTT. Translated, it gives CSVEDREGTDTQYF.

The rearrangement uses TRBV7-8 and TRBJ2-1; 8 positions match TRBD2. Germline V gene lookup returns CDR1 SGHVS and CDR2 FQNEAQ. This CDR3 is built from 19 residues. With V trimmed by 5 bases and J by 0 bases, 15 bases remained unmatched. The chain's CDR3 is CASSKRTSTIGGSYNEQFF. The CDR3 DNA sequence: TGTGCCAGCAGCAAGAGGACTAGCACAATTGGCGGCTCCTACAATGAGCAGTTCTTC.

The chain has TRBV7-2 and TRBJ1-6; 7 nucleotides line up with TRBD1. CDR1 is SGHTA, CDR2 FQGNSA, per germline. With 6 bases clipped from V and 10 bases from J, the junction kept 9 bases outside the gene matches. This CDR3 spans 14 amino acids. The CDR3 DNA is TGTGCCAGCAGGCCGGCAGGGGGTGGCTCACCCCTCCACTTT. It translates to CASRPAGGGSPLHF.

The chain links TRBV6-5 to TRBJ2-7; 7 bases agree with TRBD2. V was clipped by 6 bases and J by 3 bases; unmatched bases: 5. Germline CDR1 is MNHEY and CDR2 is SVGAGI. The CDR3 is 13 residues long. The CDR3 nucleotides read TGTGCCAGCAGCGGTGGACTAGTCTACGAGCAGTACTTC. It yields the protein CASSGGLVYEQYF.

This chain links TRBV4-2 with TRBJ2-2; no definite D call. CDR1 LGHNA and CDR2 YNFKEQ come from the germline V gene. Trimming took 4 bases from V and 3 from J, leaving 12 bases between them. The CDR3 length is 15 residues. CDR3 DNA: TGTGCCAGCAGCCCGATCGACTTCTACACCGGGGAGCTGTTTTTT. Amino acid sequence: CASSPIDFYTGELFF.

The CDR3 DNA sequence: TGTGCCTGCAAATCCGGGTTCAGCAACACTGAAGCTTTCTTT. It yields the protein CACKSGFSNTEAFF. This chain joins TRBV30 and TRBJ1-1; D gene unclear. Germline V lookup: CDR1 GTSNPN, CDR2 SVGIG (reference sequence). The CDR3 covers 14 residues. Trimming took 6 bases from V and 2 from J, leaving 16 bases between them.

This clone was observed a single time. The chain employs TRBV15 and TRBJ1-2; no clear D gene. Trimming shortened V by 1 base and J by 2 bases, and 11 bases separated the two germline ends. CDR1 is LNHNV, CDR2 YYDKDF, per germline (reference sequence). The CDR3 has 15 residues. CDR3 sequence (DNA): TGTGCCACCAGCAGAGGTTCCGGCAGAAACTATGGCTACACCTTC. Protein sequence: CATSRGSGRNYGYTF. Looking up the rest from reference TRBV15 and TRBJ1-2 gives the full variable domain: DAMVIQNPRYQVTQFGKPVTLSCSQTLNHNVMYWYQQKSSQAPKLLFHYYDKDFNNEADTPDNFQSRRPNTSFCFLDIRSPGLGDTAMYLCATSRGSGRNYGYTFGSGTRLTVV.

This clone has a count of ten or more. The chain combines TRBV6-1 with TRBJ1-2; 9 positions agree with TRBD1. The junction had 10 bases not matched to a gene; V was cut back by 2 bases and J by 3 bases. CDR3 length: 17 residues. From germline, CDR1 is MNHNS and CDR2 SASEGT. CDR3 amino acids: CASSENLRGTGYYGYTF. CDR3 nucleotides: TGTGCCAGCAGTGAAAACCTGCGGGGGACAGGGTACTATGGCTACACCTTC.

The chain employs TRBV18 and TRBJ1-4; no definite D call. Trimming left V 2 bases short and J 8 bases short, with 9 bases between. The germline V gene has CDR1 KGHSH and CDR2 LQKENI. The length of the CDR3 is 13 residues. CDR3 loop: CASSPVYGEKLFF. The CDR3 coding sequence is TGTGCCAGCTCACCAGTTTACGGGGAAAAACTGTTTTTT.

The rearrangement uses TRBV6-5 and TRBJ2-7; D gene ambiguous. Germline V gene sequence: CDR1 MNHEY, CDR2 SVGAGI. V lost 6 bases to trimming and J lost 2 bases, with 17 bases between them. The CDR3 is 15 residues long. The CDR3 bases are TGTGCCAGCAGCCTGGGGTCACAGAGACCCTACGAGCAGTACTTC. The encoded protein is CASSLGSQRPYEQYF.

The rearrangement joins TRBV5-1 to TRBJ1-3, with D unresolved. V was trimmed by 3 bases and J by 0 bases, leaving 10 bases between them. This CDR3 is 15 amino acids long. Germline V gene data show CDR1 as SGHRS and CDR2 as YFSETQ. CDR3 DNA sequence: TGCGCCAGCAGCTGGACGGCGAACTCTGGAAACACCATATATTTT. Amino acid sequence: CASSWTANSGNTIYF.

This clone was observed a few times. The rearrangement links TRBV29-1 to TRBJ1-2; D remains unclear. V was clipped by 3 bases and J by 5 bases, with 13 bases between them. The CDR3 runs to 13 residues. The germline V gene has CDR1 SQVTM and CDR2 ANQGSEA. CDR3 amino acids: CSVDEGVGYGYTF. CDR3 bases: TGCAGCGTTGACGAGGGAGTAGGGTATGGCTACACCTTC.

CDR3 DNA sequence: TGTGCCAGTAGTAACTATCCCAAGGATGAGCAGTTCTTC. Its translation is CASSNYPKDEQFF. The chain combines TRBV19 with TRBJ2-1; D is ambiguous. V was clipped by 4 bases and J by 8 bases, with 12 bases between them. The germline CDR1 and CDR2 sequences are LNHDA and SQIVND (reference sequence). The length of the CDR3 is 13 residues.

The genes are TRBV7-2 and TRBJ1-1, with D possibly being TRBD1 (5 bases). CDR3 size: 12 residues. Looked up from germline, CDR1 is SGHTA and CDR2 is FQGNSA. Trimming removed 1 base at V and 6 bases at J, with 6 bases between. Here the CDR3 reads CASSLGGAEAFF. DNA of the CDR3: TGTGCCAGCAGCTTAGGGGGGGCTGAAGCTTTCTTT.

The chain is built from TRBV5-1 and TRBJ1-5; TRBD1 aligns across 7 bases. V gave up 6 bases and J gave up 1 base; unmatched junction bases: 7. The CDR3 runs 15 residues. Germline V gene data show CDR1 as SGHRS and CDR2 as YFSETQ. In DNA form, the CDR3 reads TGCGCCAGCAAACAGGGGTGGGGAAGCAATCAGCCCCAGCATTTT. Translated: CASKQGWGSNQPQHF.

This clone appeared a few times. The CDR3 here is CASSPWTGRNTEAFF. Here the CDR3 DNA reads TGTGCCAGCAGCCCGTGGACAGGGCGGAACACTGAAGCTTTCTTT. The chain combines TRBV14 with TRBJ1-1, with TRBD1 matching 8 bases. The CDR3 sequence is 15 residues long. Trimming cost V 4 bases and J 1 base; bases outside gene matches: 5. The germline gives CDR1 SGHDN, CDR2 FVKESK. The full variable domain, completed using reference TRBV14 and TRBJ1-1, is EAGVTQFPSHSVIEKGQTVTLRCDPISGHDNLYWYRRVMGKEIKFLLHFVKESKQDESGMPNNRFLAERTGGTYSTLKVQPAELEDSGVYFCASSPWTGRNTEAFFGQGTRLTVV.

V and J are TRBV7-2 and TRBJ2-4; possibly TRBD1 for D (7 bases). V was pared by 1 base and J by 0 bases, with 10 bases between. Germline CDR1 and CDR2: SGHTA and FQGNSA. This CDR3 spans 16 amino acids. CDR3 nucleotides: TGTGCCAGCAGCTTAGGGCAGGGGGGAGCCAAAAACATTCAGTACTTC. Its translation is CASSLGQGGAKNIQYF. The full variable domain, completed using reference TRBV7-2 and TRBJ2-4, is GAGVSQSPSNKVTEKGKDVELRCDPISGHTALYWYRQSLGQGLEFLIYFQGNSAPDKSGLPSDRFSAERTGGSVSTLTIQRTQQEDSAVYLCASSLGQGGAKNIQYFGAGTRLSVL.

This chain links TRBV6-5 with TRBJ1-5; 7 nucleotides agree with TRBD1. CDR1 is MNHEY and CDR2 is SVGAGI in the germline V gene. This CDR3 region has 16 residues. V lost 4 bases, J lost 2 bases, and 8 bases stayed unmatched. CDR3: CASSSLTGVGNQPQHF. The DNA for the CDR3 is TGTGCCAGCAGTTCACTAACAGGGGTTGGCAATCAGCCCCAGCATTTT.

V usage is TRBV11-3 and J usage is TRBJ2-1; TRBD1 is a possible D gene (6 bases). Trimming took off 2 bases at V and 12 bases at J, with 17 bases between the two ends. Germline assignment: CDR1 SGHNT and CDR2 YENEEA. This CDR3 spans 14 amino acids. Here the CDR3 reads CASSLSPQGFGQFF. The CDR3 nucleotides are TGTGCCAGCAGCTTATCGCCTCAGGGGTTTGGGCAGTTCTTC.